Listed below are T cell receptor beta chains from one sample, sequenced in a study of cytomegalovirus exposure and HLA in healthy donors. The protocol was immunoSEQ multiplex PCR, while the TCRdb copy is restricted to in-frame clones and leaves out a portion. The profile shows about 180,000 clones, roughly four fifths of them singletons. Sequencing input: PBMCs. All receptors derive from a man younger than 30 in good health and CMV-seronegative. CDR3s include the opening cysteine and the closing phenylalanine or tryptophan. A D gene is named only where the DNA matches it firmly. The listing skips clone size in some rows; elsewhere it reads once, few, many or a size class.

J gene,V gene,D gene,clone size,CDR3 DNA,CDR3 protein
TRBJ1-2,TRBV19,.,.,TGTGCCAGTAGTATTCTCGGGAGCGGGGGGCAGGATGGCTACACCTTC,CASSILGSGGQDGYTF
TRBJ2-3,TRBV10-3,.,.,TGTGCCATCAGGACACTCACAGATACGCAGTATTTT,CAIRTLTDTQYF
TRBJ1-5,TRBV6-1,.,.,TGTGCCAGCAGAGCGGATGGGTTGGGGCCCCAGCATTTT,CASRADGLGPQHF
TRBJ1-5,TRBV28,TRBD1,once,TGTGCCAGCAGTCACCTAGACAGGGGGAATCAGCCCCAGCATTTT,CASSHLDRGNQPQHF
TRBJ2-1,TRBV18,.,.,TGTGCCAGCTCGCGGACCGGGACATCAAATGAGCAGTTCTTC,CASSRTGTSNEQFF
TRBJ1-5,TRBV27,.,.,TGTGCCAGCAGTCCCAGGGACTTGCTCCATCAGCCCCAGCATTTT,CASSPRDLLHQPQHF
TRBJ2-1,TRBV5-8,.,.,TGTGCCAGCAGCTTGGCCTGGGCTAAAAACAATGAGCAGTTCTTC,CASSLAWAKNNEQFF
TRBJ2-7,TRBV11-2,TRBD2,few,TGTGCCAGCAGCTTAATCGGGGGGGTGCGAGAGCAGTACTTC,CASSLIGGVREQYF
TRBJ2-3,TRBV7-3,.,.,TGTGCCAGCAGCGAAAGAGTTACAGATACGCAGTATTTT,CASSERVTDTQYF
TRBJ2-3,TRBV7-2,.,.,TGTGCCAGCAGCTTAGGGGGCGGGGCTGCGGGGCAGTATTTT,CASSLGGGAAGQYF
TRBJ2-7,TRBV27,TRBD1,once,TGTGCCAGCAGTTGGGGACAGGCTGGGGAGCAGTACTTC,CASSWGQAGEQYF
TRBJ2-7,TRBV5-1,.,.,TGCGCCAGCAGCTCCGCAGGCTACGAGCAGTACTTC,CASSSAGYEQYF
TRBJ1-4,TRBV6-4,.,.,TGTGCCAGCAGTGTTACCAGTGCAACTAATGAAAAACTGTTTTTT,CASSVTSATNEKLFF